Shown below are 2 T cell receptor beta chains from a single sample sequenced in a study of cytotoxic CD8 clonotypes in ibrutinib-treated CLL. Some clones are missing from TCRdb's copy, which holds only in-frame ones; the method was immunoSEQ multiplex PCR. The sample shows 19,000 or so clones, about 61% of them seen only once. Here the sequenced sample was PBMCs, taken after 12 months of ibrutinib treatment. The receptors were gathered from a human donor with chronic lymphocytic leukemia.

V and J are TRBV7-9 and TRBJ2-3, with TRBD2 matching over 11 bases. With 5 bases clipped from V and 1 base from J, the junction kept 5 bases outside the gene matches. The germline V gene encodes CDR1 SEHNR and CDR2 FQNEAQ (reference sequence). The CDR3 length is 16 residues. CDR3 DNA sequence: TGTGCCAGCAGCACAACTAGCGGGAGAGGCACAGATACGCAGTATTTT. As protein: CASSTTSGRGTDTQYF.

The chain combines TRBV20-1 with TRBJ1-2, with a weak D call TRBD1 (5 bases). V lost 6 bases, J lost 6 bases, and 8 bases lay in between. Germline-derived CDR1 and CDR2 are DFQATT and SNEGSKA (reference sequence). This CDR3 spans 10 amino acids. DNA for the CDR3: TGCAGTGCACCGACAGATGGCTACACCTTC. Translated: CSAPTDGYTF.